The entry that follows covers one TCR beta chain sequence. Its target is not known. V lost 4 bases, J lost 2 bases, and 10 bases stayed unmatched. The CDR3 runs 15 residues. CDR1 and CDR2 from the germline V gene are SQVTM and ANQGSEA. These data come from a study of somatic mutations in cytotoxic T cells in rheumatoid arthritis. Study as a whole: Selected populations of V beta antibody-stained T cells underwent flow sorting at nearly 100% purity; these encompassed V beta1+ cells subjected to TCRB sequencing. Study-level findings and limits: The top CD8+ clone topped 20% of CD8+ cells in about an eighth of the roughly 65 patients. TRBV07 appeared slightly underrepresented in the rheumatoid arthritis patients. That finding was not adjusted to account for multiple comparisons.

Source study methods: There were rare matches between patient CD8+ clones larger than 1% and published virus-specific TCRB sequences. Clones were sequenced by immunoSEQ multiplex PCR, and TCRdb holds only the in-frame ones, with some missing. D and trimming come from the DNA, and the V and J calls and clone size come from that table. The sample includes some 11,000 clones, 70% to 85% seen only once; the top ten take almost 35%. V usage is TRBV29-1 and J usage is TRBJ1-2; TRBD1 matches at 7 bases. This TCR was recovered from an adult with rheumatoid arthritis. Sequences were obtained from CD8+ T cells sorted from blood. The CDR3 DNA reads TGCAGCGTTGGCCCAGACAGGGTTGGAAACTATGGCTACACCTTC. It yields the protein CSVGPDRVGNYGYTF.